One and the same sample provided the 30 T cell receptor beta chains below, sequenced in a study of graft-versus-host responses after intestinal transplantation. The assay was immunoSEQ multiplex PCR, and TCRdb's table has in-frame clones only and misses some. In the table there are approximately 10,000 clones, about a quarter of which are singletons. The authors combined approximately 200,000 CFSE-labeled responder cells with approximately 200,000 irradiated, violet-dye-labeled stimulator cells in plates. The specimen was alloreactive CD8+ T cells from a mixed lymphocyte reaction culture, collected before transplantation. Stated subset: CFSE-low proliferating T cells sorted from roughly six-day pre-transplant mixed lymphocyte reaction (GvH or HvG direction). All receptors come from a human patient who was an organ donor for intestinal transplantation.

The chain joins TRBV27 to TRBJ1-5; 8 nucleotides agree with TRBD1. The CDR3 is 16 amino acids. Trimming took 5 bases from V and 5 from J; bases not matched to a gene: 11. Germline CDR1 MNHEY, CDR2 SMNVEV (reference sequence). CDR3 amino acids: CASSPLDRAADQPQHF. The CDR3 DNA is TGTGCCAGCAGTCCACTGGACAGGGCGGCGGATCAGCCCCAGCATTTT.

The V gene is TRBV6-6, the J gene TRBJ1-2, with unresolved D. V was cut by 5 bases and J by 4 bases, with 17 bases left in between. The CDR3 is made up of 15 amino acids. Per germline, CDR1 MNHNY and CDR2 SVGAGI (reference sequence). The CDR3 bases are TGTGCCAGCAGTCCTCTCCTGGGTTCCCTCTATGGCTACACCTTC. Translated, it gives CASSPLLGSLYGYTF.

This chain links TRBV18 with TRBJ1-5; D call uncertain. Germline lookup yields CDR1 KGHSH and CDR2 LQKENI. V dropped 3 bases and J dropped 4 bases, with 10 bases sitting between them. The CDR3 is 14 residues long. This chain's CDR3 is CASSPFMNNQPQHF. CDR3 bases: TGTGCCAGCTCACCGTTTATGAATAATCAGCCCCAGCATTTT. The full variable domain, completed using reference TRBV18 and TRBJ1-5, is NAGVMQNPRHLVRRRGQEARLRCSPMKGHSHVYWYRQLPEEGLKFMVYLQKENIIDESGMPKERFSAEFPKEGPSILRIQQVVRGDSAAYFCASSPFMNNQPQHFGDGTRLSIL.

This clone was seen only a few times. V and J are TRBV7-6 and TRBJ2-1, with 7 bases that match TRBD1. CDR1 and CDR2 (germline): SGHVS, FNYEAQ. V was pared by 4 bases and J by 0 bases, with 6 bases of the junction left unmatched. The length of the CDR3 is 16 residues. CDR3 nucleotides: TGTGCCAGCAGCTCAACGGGACAGAGCTCCTACAATGAGCAGTTCTTC. It translates to CASSSTGQSSYNEQFF.

The chain combines TRBV6-1 with TRBJ2-1; D not certain. CDR3 length equals 13 residues. Germline loops: CDR1 MNHNS, CDR2 SASEGT. V lost 5 bases to trimming and J lost 4 bases, with 9 bases between them. The CDR3 DNA follows: TGTGCCAGCAGTTTCTATGGGTACAATGAGCAGTTCTTC. Residues: CASSFYGYNEQFF.

The chain uses TRBV15 and TRBJ1-3; 7 nucleotides align to TRBD1. J was trimmed by 2 bases and V by 0 bases; bases with no gene match: 1. The CDR3 is 15 residues long. The germline V gene has CDR1 LNHNV and CDR2 YYDKDF (reference sequence). CDR3 in DNA: TGTGCCACCAGCAGAGATCAGGGGGCTGGAAACACCATATATTTT. This gives the protein CATSRDQGAGNTIYF.

The sample holds a few counts of this clone. A read error may explain this, as a much larger clone is one base away. The chain combines TRBV19 with TRBJ2-6; maybe TRBD1 (8 bases). Germline V gene lookup returns CDR1 LNHDA and CDR2 SQIVND (reference sequence). The CDR3 totals 17 residues. This CDR3 is CSSSTEDREGGANVLTF. The CDR3, as DNA: TGTTCCAGTAGTACCGAGGACAGGGAGGGTGGGGCCAACGTCCTGACTTTC.

The chain couples TRBV27 to TRBJ1-1; tentatively, D is TRBD1 (6 bases). This CDR3 has 14 amino acids. CDR1 is MNHEY and CDR2 is SMNVEV in the germline V gene (reference sequence). Trimming cost V 5 bases and J 5 bases, with 15 bases left between them. The CDR3 spells CASSPTGLGTEAFF. CDR3 nucleotide sequence: TGTGCCAGCAGTCCTACAGGGTTAGGGACTGAAGCTTTCTTT.

The rearrangement links TRBV10-3 to TRBJ2-1; the D gene is possibly TRBD2 (6 bases). The V gene lost 10 bases and the J gene lost 4 bases, with 29 bases spanning the gap. The CDR3 totals 18 residues. Germline V gene sequence: CDR1 ENHRY, CDR2 SYGVKD. For the CDR3, the DNA is TGTGCCACCCGAGGCGAGGAGGGGAACCCTTCCCCTTACAATGAGCAGTTCTTC. Protein sequence: CATRGEEGNPSPYNEQFF.

There are a few counts of this clone. The genes are TRBV6-6 and TRBJ2-7, with D unresolved. The CDR3 sequence is 14 residues long. CDR1 and CDR2 from the germline V gene are MNHNY and SVGAGI (reference sequence). Trimming stripped 4 bases from V and 4 bases from J, with 14 bases between. This CDR3 is CASSSELSAYEQYF. CDR3 in DNA: TGTGCCAGCAGTTCCGAGTTATCGGCTTACGAGCAGTACTTC.

Relative to its sample, this clone is large. The same CDR3 arises from other DNA sequences in this sample as well. This chain connects TRBV29-1 to TRBJ2-7, with D perhaps matching TRBD2 (5 bases). From germline, CDR1 is SQVTM and CDR2 ANQGSEA. The germline V and J ends were trimmed by 0 bases and 0 bases, with 15 bases remaining between them. This CDR3 is 16 amino acids long. The CDR3 protein is CSVEEGSGRASYEQYF. DNA for the CDR3: TGCAGCGTTGAAGAAGGGAGTGGGCGGGCCTCCTACGAGCAGTACTTC.

This clone has only a few counts. The rearrangement uses TRBV4-2 and TRBJ2-7; the match to TRBD1 covers 7 bases. From germline, CDR1 is LGHNA and CDR2 YNFKEQ. This CDR3 contains 14 residues. V gave up 4 bases and J gave up 3 bases; unmatched junction bases: 6. The CDR3 DNA reads as TGTGCCAGCAGCCTTAAGGGGGCCAGCTACGAGCAGTACTTC. It yields the protein CASSLKGASYEQYF.

The rearrangement uses TRBV19 and TRBJ2-7, with 8 positions matching TRBD2. The V gene's germline CDR1 is LNHDA and CDR2 SQIVND (reference sequence). The CDR3 covers 15 residues. Losses at the gene ends were 4 bases for V and 0 bases for J; bases not matched to a gene: 5. The CDR3 sequence: CASSTSGGYSYEQYF. DNA for the CDR3: TGTGCCAGTAGTACGAGCGGGGGTTACTCCTACGAGCAGTACTTC. The full variable domain, rest sourced from reference TRBV19 and TRBJ2-7, is DGGITQSPKYLFRKEGQNVTLSCEQNLNHDAMYWYRQDPGQGLRLIYYSQIVNDFQKGDIAEGYSVSREKKESFPLTVTSAQKNPTAFYLCASSTSGGYSYEQYFGPGTRLTVT.

Judged by abundance, this clone is medium-sized (0.01 to 0.1%). The chain employs TRBV30 and TRBJ2-6; TRBD2 might be the D (6 bases). The germline V gene encodes CDR1 GTSNPN and CDR2 SVGIG (reference sequence). Trimming removed 2 bases from V and 2 bases from J, with 7 bases in between. The CDR3 contains 14 residues. CDR3 protein: CAWSPGAGANVLTF. The CDR3 DNA reads TGTGCCTGGAGTCCGGGGGCTGGGGCCAACGTCCTGACTTTC.

This clone was observed a handful of times. V is TRBV6-6 and J is TRBJ2-3, with TRBD2 identical over 7 bases. V lost 1 base, J lost 4 bases, and 5 bases stayed unmatched. The CDR3 is made up of 15 amino acids. Germline values: CDR1 MNHNY, CDR2 SVGAGI (reference sequence). The CDR3 sequence is CASSYFGTTPDTQYF. In DNA form, the CDR3 reads TGTGCCAGCAGTTACTTTGGGACTACCCCAGATACGCAGTATTTT.

This chain uses TRBV5-6 with TRBJ1-1; D is undetermined. The CDR3 has 12 amino acids. Per the germline V gene, CDR1 is SGHDT and CDR2 is YYEEEE. V was clipped by 0 bases and J by 11 bases, with 11 bases between them. CDR3 sequence (DNA): TGTGCCAGCAGCTTGGTCCGGGGTGAGGCTTTCTTT. Its translation: CASSLVRGEAFF.

This clone has just a few counts. A much larger clone lies a single base off, so this may be a read error. V and J are TRBV27 and TRBJ1-5, with TRBD1 matching over 11 bases. The CDR3 extends over 15 amino acids. CDR1 and CDR2 from the germline V gene are MNHEY and SMNVEV (reference sequence). This CDR3 reads CASSLGTGGNLPQHF. The CDR3 DNA reads as TGTGCCAGCAGTTTGGGGACAGGGGGGAATCTGCCCCAGCATTTT.

This clone has only a few counts. The rearrangement uses TRBV5-5 and TRBJ2-2; D perhaps matches TRBD1 (6 bases). The CDR3 is made up of 16 amino acids. Trimming removed 2 bases at V and 3 bases at J, with 14 bases between. The germline CDR1 and CDR2 sequences are SGHKS and YYEKEE (reference sequence). The CDR3 DNA reads as TGTGCCAGCAGCTTAACCGGGACAAGGTACACCGGGGAGCTGTTTTTT. Its translation: CASSLTGTRYTGELFF.

This clone was picked up a small number of times. The chain links TRBV30 to TRBJ1-4; TRBD1 is a possible D gene (6 bases). Germline V lookup: CDR1 GTSNPN, CDR2 SVGIG (reference sequence). The CDR3 is 14 amino acids. The V and J ends lost 0 bases and 6 bases respectively, with 11 bases between them. Here the CDR3 reads CAWSVGGADEKLFF. CDR3 sequence (DNA): TGTGCCTGGAGTGTAGGGGGGGCGGATGAAAAACTGTTTTTT. Full variable domain (remainder filled in from reference TRBV30 and TRBJ1-4): SQTIHQWPATLVQPVGSPLSLECTVEGTSNPNLYWYRQAAGRGLQLLFYSVGIGQISSEVPQNLSASRPQDRQFILSSKKLLLSDSGFYLCAWSVGGADEKLFFGSGTQLSVL.

This clone has only a few counts. This chain connects TRBV7-6 to TRBJ2-2; no clear D. This CDR3 comprises 17 residues. V gave up 1 base and J gave up 1 base, with 13 bases separating them. The germline V gene encodes CDR1 SGHVS and CDR2 FNYEAQ. The CDR3 spells CASSLESGYQNTGELFF. The CDR3 DNA reads as TGTGCCAGCAGCTTAGAGTCTGGTTACCAGAACACCGGGGAGCTGTTTTTT.

The table lists this clone with a few counts. The chain employs TRBV20-1 and TRBJ2-1; D not certain. Germline values: CDR1 DFQATT, CDR2 SNEGSKA (reference sequence). This CDR3 has 11 residues. V shed 6 bases and J shed 8 bases, with 11 bases lying between them. The chain's CDR3 is CSAQVAHEQFF. DNA for the CDR3: TGCAGTGCCCAGGTCGCCCATGAGCAGTTCTTC.

This sequence joins TRBV19 and TRBJ2-1; D is perhaps TRBD2 (5 bases). Germline V gene sequence: CDR1 LNHDA, CDR2 SQIVND (reference sequence). Trimming pared 7 bases from V and 4 bases from J, leaving 23 bases between. This CDR3 region has 17 residues. The CDR3 sequence is CASIEVAQDREYNEQFF. CDR3 coding DNA: TGTGCCAGTATCGAGGTAGCGCAGGATAGAGAGTACAATGAGCAGTTCTTC.

The chain carries TRBV29-1 and TRBJ1-4; unclear D gene. Germline assignment: CDR1 SQVTM and CDR2 ANQGSEA. The V end lost 6 bases, the J end lost 12 bases, and 17 bases lay between the germline ends. The CDR3 has 12 amino acids. CDR3 in amino acids: CSVLDSQEQLFF. CDR3 nucleotides: TGCAGCGTCCTTGATAGTCAGGAGCAACTGTTTTTT.

V is TRBV6-5 and J is TRBJ2-3; no reliable D call. CDR3 length: 14 residues. V was trimmed by 2 bases and J by 2 bases, leaving 8 bases between them. Germline CDR1 is MNHEY and CDR2 is SVGAGI. The CDR3 DNA reads as TGTGCCAGCAGTTACATCGGCATCACAGATACGCAGTATTTT. Encoded protein: CASSYIGITDTQYF.

As to this clone: Other DNA sequences of this sample code for an identical CDR3. The chain combines TRBV5-1 with TRBJ2-7; 10 nucleotides match TRBD1. Trimming removed 4 bases from V and 2 bases from J; junction bases left unmatched: 3. CDR3 length: 14 amino acids. The germline gives CDR1 SGHRS, CDR2 YFSETQ. This chain's CDR3 is CASSLGTGAYEQYF. CDR3 DNA: TGCGCCAGCAGCCTCGGGACAGGGGCCTACGAGCAGTACTTC.

This sequence joins TRBV25-1 and TRBJ2-3, with 9 bases identical to TRBD2. The CDR3 contains 13 residues. Germline V gene sequence: CDR1 MGHDK, CDR2 SYGVNS. With 5 bases clipped from V and 4 bases from J, the junction kept 1 base outside the gene matches. CDR3 coding DNA: TGTGCCAGCAGTAGCGGGGGGCCAGATACGCAGTATTTT. It specifies CASSSGGPDTQYF.

The CDR3 protein is CASSQVSLDTQYF. The CDR3 DNA follows: TGTGCCAGCAGCCAAGTATCTCTCGATACGCAGTATTTT. The chain links TRBV4-2 to TRBJ2-3; no definite D call. The CDR3 totals 13 residues. Germline CDR1 reads LGHNA; CDR2 reads YNFKEQ. Trimming removed 1 base from V and 6 bases from J, with 8 bases in between.

This clone was counted only a few times. This rearrangement joins TRBV4-1 to TRBJ1-1; 11 nucleotides line up with TRBD1. The CDR3 runs 13 residues. Losses at the gene ends were 4 bases for V and 12 bases for J; bases not matched to a gene: 7. Germline loops: CDR1 MGHRA, CDR2 YSYEKL. The CDR3 nucleotides read TGCGCCAGCAGCCCCCCCGGGACAGGGGGATCTTTCTTT. Translation gives CASSPPGTGGSFF.

V and J are TRBV5-1 and TRBJ2-5; weak D call: TRBD2 (6 bases). This CDR3 has 15 amino acids. Germline V gives CDR1 SGHRS, CDR2 YFSETQ. Between the trimmed V and J ends, which lost 2 bases and 4 bases, there was a span of 15 bases. CDR3 bases: TGCGCCAGCAGCTTCCGGGGGAGGCATGGAGAGACCCAGTACTTC. It codes for CASSFRGRHGETQYF.

This clone has a handful of counts. The junction departs from germline at one end; a sequencing error may be responsible. The chain combines TRBV5-4 with TRBJ2-7; TRBD2 is a possible D gene (6 bases). CDR3 size: 15 residues. Germline V CDR1 and CDR2: SGHNT, YYREEE (reference sequence). DNA for the CDR3: TGCGCCAGCAGCCAAGAGCGGTTGGGGGGCTACGAGCAGTACTTC. It translates to CASSQERLGGYEQYF.